This TCR beta chain was sequenced during a study of PD-1 blockade in classical Hodgkin lymphoma. Some clones are missing from TCRdb's copy, which holds only in-frame ones; the method was immunoSEQ multiplex PCR. In the table there are nearly 25,000 clones, approximately 70% of which are singletons. Described time point: cycle 4 day 1 (C4D1), after 5 to 7 weeks of nivolumab. Each and every patient relapsed after autologous stem cell transplantation, and patients got differing brentuximab vedotin exposure. Patients showed best responses of complete response, partial response or progressive disease. Germline V gives CDR1 MGHRA, CDR2 YSYEKL. This CDR3 region has 15 residues. The trim removed 1 base at V and 1 base at J, leaving 1 base unmatched. This clone was detected once.

Specimen: peripheral blood mononuclear cells (PBMCs), collected before the fourth cycle of nivolumab. The receptor's source is a human donor with classical Hodgkin lymphoma. The chain joins TRBV4-1 to TRBJ2-7, with 10 bases that match TRBD1. The CDR3 nucleotides read TGCGCCAGCAGCCAAGGGACAGGGGGGTCCTACGAGCAGTACTTC. It codes for CASSQGTGGSYEQYF.